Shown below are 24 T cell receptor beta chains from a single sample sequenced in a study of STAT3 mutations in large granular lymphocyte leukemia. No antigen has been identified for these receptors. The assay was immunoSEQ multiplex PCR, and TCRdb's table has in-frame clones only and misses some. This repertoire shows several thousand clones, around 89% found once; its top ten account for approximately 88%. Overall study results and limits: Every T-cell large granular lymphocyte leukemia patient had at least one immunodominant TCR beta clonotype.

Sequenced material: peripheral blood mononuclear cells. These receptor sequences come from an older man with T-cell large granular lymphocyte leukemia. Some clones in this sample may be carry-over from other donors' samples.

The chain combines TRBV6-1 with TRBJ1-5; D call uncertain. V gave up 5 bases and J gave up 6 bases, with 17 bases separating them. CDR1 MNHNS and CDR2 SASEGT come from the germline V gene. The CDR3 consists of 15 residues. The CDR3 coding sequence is TGTGCCAGCAGTCCCCGGACCTCAGGCGGTCAGCCCCAGCATTTT. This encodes CASSPRTSGGQPQHF.

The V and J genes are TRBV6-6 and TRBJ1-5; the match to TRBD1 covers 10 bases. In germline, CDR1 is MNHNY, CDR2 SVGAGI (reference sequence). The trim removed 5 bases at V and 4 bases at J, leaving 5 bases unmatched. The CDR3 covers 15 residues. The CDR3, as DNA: TGTGCCAGCAGTCAAAGGACAGGGGGGAATCAGCCCCAGCATTTT. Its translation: CASSQRTGGNQPQHF.

CDR3 region: CAIAEGEQETQYF. DNA of the CDR3: TGTGCCATCGCCGAGGGGGAACAAGAGACCCAGTACTTC. This sequence joins TRBV10-3 and TRBJ2-5, with D maybe TRBD1 (6 bases). Germline V CDR1 and CDR2: ENHRY, SYGVKD. CDR3 size: 13 residues. V was pared by 8 bases and J by 2 bases, with 12 bases between.

Here the CDR3 DNA reads TGTGCCTGGAGAGTACAGGGGGCGGAAGGCGAGCAGTACTTC. Translation gives CAWRVQGAEGEQYF. This chain links TRBV30 with TRBJ2-7, with 9 bases fitting TRBD1. Germline CDR1 and CDR2: GTSNPN and SVGIG (reference sequence). The length of the CDR3 is 14 residues. V dropped 3 bases and J dropped 6; count of bases not matched to a gene: 9.

The CDR3 DNA reads TGTGCCAGCAGCTTGGCTCTAGCGGGGGGCCTCGAGGGGAATGAGCAGTTCTTC. It specifies CASSLALAGGLEGNEQFF. The rearrangement joins TRBV5-8 to TRBJ2-1, with 11 positions matching TRBD2. Germline CDR1 reads SGHTS; CDR2 reads YDEGEE. CDR3 length equals 18 residues. V was pared by 0 bases and J by 7 bases, with 12 bases of the junction left unmatched.

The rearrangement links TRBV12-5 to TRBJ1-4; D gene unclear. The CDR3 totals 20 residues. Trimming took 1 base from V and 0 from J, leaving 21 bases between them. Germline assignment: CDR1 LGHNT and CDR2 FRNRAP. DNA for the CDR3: TGTGCTAGTGGTTTGGAAAGGGATGTCTCAGTGGGTTCAACTAATGAAAAACTGTTTTTT. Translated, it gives CASGLERDVSVGSTNEKLFF.

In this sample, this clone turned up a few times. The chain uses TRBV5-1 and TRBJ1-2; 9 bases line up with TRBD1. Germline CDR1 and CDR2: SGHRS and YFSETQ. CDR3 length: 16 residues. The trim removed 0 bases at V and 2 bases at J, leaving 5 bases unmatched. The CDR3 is CASSLGRQGGNYGYTF. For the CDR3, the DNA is TGCGCCAGCAGCTTGGGTAGACAGGGGGGGAACTATGGCTACACCTTC.

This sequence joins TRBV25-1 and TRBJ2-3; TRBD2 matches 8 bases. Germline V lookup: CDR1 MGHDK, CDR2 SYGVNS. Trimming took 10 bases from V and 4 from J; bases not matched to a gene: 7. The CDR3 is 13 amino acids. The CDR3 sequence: CATGGAGADTQYF. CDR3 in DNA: TGTGCCACGGGGGGGGCCGGGGCAGATACGCAGTATTTT. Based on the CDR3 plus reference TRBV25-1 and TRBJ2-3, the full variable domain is EADIYQTPRYLVIGTGKKITLECSQTMGHDKMYWYQQDPGMELHLIHYSYGVNSTEKGDLSSESTVSRIRTEHFPLTLESARPSHTSQYLCATGGAGADTQYFGPGTRLTVL.

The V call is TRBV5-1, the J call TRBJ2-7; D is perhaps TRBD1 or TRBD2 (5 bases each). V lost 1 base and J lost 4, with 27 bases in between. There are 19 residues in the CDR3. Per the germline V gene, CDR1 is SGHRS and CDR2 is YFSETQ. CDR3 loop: CASSLPPGLPGPTSYEQYF. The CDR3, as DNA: TGCGCCAGCAGCTTGCCTCCCGGACTTCCGGGACCGACGTCGTACGAGCAGTACTTC.

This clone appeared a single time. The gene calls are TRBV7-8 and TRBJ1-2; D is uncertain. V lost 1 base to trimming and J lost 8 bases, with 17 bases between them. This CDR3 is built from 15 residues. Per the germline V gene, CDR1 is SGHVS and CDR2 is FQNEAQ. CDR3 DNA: TGTGCCAGCAGCTTAGAGGGCCCCTCCCGGGAGGGCTACACCTTC. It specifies CASSLEGPSREGYTF.

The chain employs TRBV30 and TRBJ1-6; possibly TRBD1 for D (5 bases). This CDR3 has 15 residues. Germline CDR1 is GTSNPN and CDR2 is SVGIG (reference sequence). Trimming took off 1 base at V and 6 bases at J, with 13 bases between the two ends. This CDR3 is CAWSAQGGGNSPLHF. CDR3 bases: TGTGCCTGGAGTGCCCAGGGTGGGGGTAATTCACCCCTCCACTTT. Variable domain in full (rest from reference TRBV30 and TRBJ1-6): SQTIHQWPATLVQPVGSPLSLECTVEGTSNPNLYWYRQAAGRGLQLLFYSVGIGQISSEVPQNLSASRPQDRQFILSSKKLLLSDSGFYLCAWSAQGGGNSPLHFGNGTRLTVT.

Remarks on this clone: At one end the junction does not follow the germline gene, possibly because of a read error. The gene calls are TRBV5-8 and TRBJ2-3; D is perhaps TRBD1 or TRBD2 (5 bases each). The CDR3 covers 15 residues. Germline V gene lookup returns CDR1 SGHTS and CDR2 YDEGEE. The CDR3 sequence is CANSLSGRVADTQYF. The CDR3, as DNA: TGTGCCAACAGCTTGAGCGGCAGGGTGGCAGATACGCAGTATTTT.

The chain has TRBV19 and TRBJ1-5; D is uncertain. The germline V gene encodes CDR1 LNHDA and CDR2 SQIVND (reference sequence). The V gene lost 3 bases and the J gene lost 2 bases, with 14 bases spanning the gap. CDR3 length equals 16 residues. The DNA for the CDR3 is TGTGCCAGTAGTATCCAAGACACAGCTCGCAATCAGCCCCAGCATTTT. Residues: CASSIQDTARNQPQHF.

The CDR3 here is CASSLGQGYTEAFF. The CDR3 DNA sequence: TGTGCCAGCAGCTTGGGACAGGGATACACTGAAGCTTTCTTT. V is TRBV7-9 and J is TRBJ1-1; 9 nucleotides agree with TRBD1. The CDR3 has 14 amino acids. The V and J ends lost 3 bases and 3 bases, in that order; junction bases with no gene match: 2. The V gene's germline CDR1 is SEHNR and CDR2 FQNEAQ (reference sequence).

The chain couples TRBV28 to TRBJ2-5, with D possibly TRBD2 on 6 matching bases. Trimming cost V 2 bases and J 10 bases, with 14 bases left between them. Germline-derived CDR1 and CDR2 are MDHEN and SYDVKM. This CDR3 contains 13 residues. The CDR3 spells CASSLGHLGGQYF. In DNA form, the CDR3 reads TGTGCCAGCAGTTTAGGACACCTCGGGGGCCAGTACTTC.

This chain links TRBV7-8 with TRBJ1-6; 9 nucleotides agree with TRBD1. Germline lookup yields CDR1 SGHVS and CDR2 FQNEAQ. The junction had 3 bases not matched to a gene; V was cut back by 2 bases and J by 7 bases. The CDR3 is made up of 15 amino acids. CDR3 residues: CASSLRDRVNSPLHF. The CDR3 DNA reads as TGTGCCAGCAGCTTAAGGGACAGGGTAAATTCACCCCTCCACTTT.

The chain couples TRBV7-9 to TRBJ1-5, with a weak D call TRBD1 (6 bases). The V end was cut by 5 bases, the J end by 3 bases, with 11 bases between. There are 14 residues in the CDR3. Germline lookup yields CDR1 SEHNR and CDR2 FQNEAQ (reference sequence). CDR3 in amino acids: CASSRTGLNQPQHF. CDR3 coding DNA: TGTGCCAGCAGCCGCACAGGGCTCAATCAGCCCCAGCATTTT.

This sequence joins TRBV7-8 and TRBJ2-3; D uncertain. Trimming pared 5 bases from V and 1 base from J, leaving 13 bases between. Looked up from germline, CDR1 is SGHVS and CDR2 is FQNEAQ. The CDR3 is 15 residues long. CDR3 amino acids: CASSRSRFGTDTQYF. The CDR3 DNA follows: TGTGCCAGCAGCCGAAGTAGGTTTGGCACAGATACGCAGTATTTT.

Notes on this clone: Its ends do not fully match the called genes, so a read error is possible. DNA of the CDR3: TGTGCTAGCAGCACCCGACAGGGGGCGGAAAACCATTCACCCCTCCACTTT. It translates to CASSTRQGAENHSPLHF. This chain joins TRBV7-7 and TRBJ1-6, with 10 bases fitting TRBD1. In germline, CDR1 is SSHAT, CDR2 FNYEAQ (reference sequence). The CDR3 loop spans 17 amino acids.

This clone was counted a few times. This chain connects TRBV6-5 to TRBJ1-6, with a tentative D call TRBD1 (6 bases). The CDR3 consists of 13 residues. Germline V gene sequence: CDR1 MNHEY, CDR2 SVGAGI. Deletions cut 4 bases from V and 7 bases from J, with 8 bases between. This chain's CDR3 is CASSFRGNSPLHF. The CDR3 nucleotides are TGTGCCAGCAGTTTTAGGGGGAATTCACCCCTCCACTTT.

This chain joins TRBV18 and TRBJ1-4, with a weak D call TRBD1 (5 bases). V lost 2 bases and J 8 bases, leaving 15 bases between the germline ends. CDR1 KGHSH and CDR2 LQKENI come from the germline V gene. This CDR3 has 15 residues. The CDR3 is CASSPGASIGEKLFF. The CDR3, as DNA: TGTGCCAGCTCACCAGGGGCGTCTATAGGCGAAAAACTGTTTTTT.

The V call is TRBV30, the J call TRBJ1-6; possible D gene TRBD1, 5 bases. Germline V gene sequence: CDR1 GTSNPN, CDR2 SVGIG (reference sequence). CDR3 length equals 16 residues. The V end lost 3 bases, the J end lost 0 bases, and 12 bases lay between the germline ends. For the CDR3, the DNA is TGTGCCTGGAGCTTAGCAGGGAGCTCCTATAATTCACCCCTCCACTTT. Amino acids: CAWSLAGSSYNSPLHF.

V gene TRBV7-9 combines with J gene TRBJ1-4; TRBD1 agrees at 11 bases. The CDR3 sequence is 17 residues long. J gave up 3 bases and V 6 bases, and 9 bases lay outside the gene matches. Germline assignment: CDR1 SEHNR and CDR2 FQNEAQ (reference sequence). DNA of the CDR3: TGTGCCAGCAGTCAAAGGACAGGGGGCGGCCCTAATGAAAAACTGTTTTTT. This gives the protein CASSQRTGGGPNEKLFF.

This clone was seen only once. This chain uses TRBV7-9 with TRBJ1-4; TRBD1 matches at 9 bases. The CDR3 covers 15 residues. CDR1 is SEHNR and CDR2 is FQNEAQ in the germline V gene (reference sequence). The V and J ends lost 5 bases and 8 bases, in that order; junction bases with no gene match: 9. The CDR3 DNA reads TGTGCCAGCAGCCCGCCGGGACAGGGAAGAGAAAAACTGTTTTTT. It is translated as CASSPPGQGREKLFF.